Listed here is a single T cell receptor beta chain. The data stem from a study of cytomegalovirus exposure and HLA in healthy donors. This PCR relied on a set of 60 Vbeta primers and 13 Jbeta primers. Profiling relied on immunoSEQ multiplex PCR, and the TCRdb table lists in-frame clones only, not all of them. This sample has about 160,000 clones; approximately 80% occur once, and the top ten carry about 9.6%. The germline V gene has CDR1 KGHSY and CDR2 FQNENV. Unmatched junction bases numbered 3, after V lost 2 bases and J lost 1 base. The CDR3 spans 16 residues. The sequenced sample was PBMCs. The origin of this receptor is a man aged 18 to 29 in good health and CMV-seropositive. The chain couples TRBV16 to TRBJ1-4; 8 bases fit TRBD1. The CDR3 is CASSQNRGKTNEKLFF. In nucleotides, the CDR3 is TGTGCCAGCAGCCAAAACAGGGGGAAAACTAATGAAAAACTGTTTTTT.